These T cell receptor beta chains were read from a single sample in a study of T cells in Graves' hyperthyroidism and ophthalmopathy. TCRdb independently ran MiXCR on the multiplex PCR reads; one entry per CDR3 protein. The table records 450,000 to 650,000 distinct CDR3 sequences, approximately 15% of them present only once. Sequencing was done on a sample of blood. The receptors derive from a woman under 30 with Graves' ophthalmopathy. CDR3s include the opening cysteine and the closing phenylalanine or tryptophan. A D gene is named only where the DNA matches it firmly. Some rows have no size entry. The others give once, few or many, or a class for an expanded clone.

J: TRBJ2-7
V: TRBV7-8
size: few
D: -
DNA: TGTGCCAGCAGCTCCCAGCGGGTATCCTACGAGCAGTACTTC
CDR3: CASSSQRVSYEQYF

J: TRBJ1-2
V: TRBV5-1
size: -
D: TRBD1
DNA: TGCGCCAGCAGATCCGACAGGGCCTATGGCTACACCTTC
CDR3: CASRSDRAYGYTF

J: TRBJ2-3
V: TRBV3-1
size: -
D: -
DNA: TGTGCCAGCAGCCAAGACCTTAGGGGCCCACCGGTTACAGATACGCAGTATTTT
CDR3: CASSQDLRGPPVTDTQYF

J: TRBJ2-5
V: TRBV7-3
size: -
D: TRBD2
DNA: TGTGCCAGCAGCCGAGTAGCGGGAGGACAAGAGACCCAGTACTTC
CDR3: CASSRVAGGQETQYF

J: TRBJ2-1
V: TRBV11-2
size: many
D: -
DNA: TGTGCCAGCAGCTCCTGGGTAGCCCCTGAGCAGTTCTTC
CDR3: CASSSWVAPEQFF

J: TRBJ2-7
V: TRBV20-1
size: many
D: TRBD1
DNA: TGCAGTGCTAGGGTGACAGGGCGCTCCTACGAGCAGTACTTC
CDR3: CSARVTGRSYEQYF

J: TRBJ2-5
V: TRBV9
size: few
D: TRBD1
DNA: TGTGCCAGCAGCGCGACAGGGCTTCAAGAGACCCAGTACTTC
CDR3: CASSATGLQETQYF

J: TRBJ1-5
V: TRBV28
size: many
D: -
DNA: TGTGCCAGCAGACGTATTGATCAGCCCCAGCATTTT
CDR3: CASRRIDQPQHF

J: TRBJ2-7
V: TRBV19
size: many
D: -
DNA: TGTGCCAGTAGTCCTCTTGCGGTAAGGGACAACGAGCAGTACTTC
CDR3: CASSPLAVRDNEQYF

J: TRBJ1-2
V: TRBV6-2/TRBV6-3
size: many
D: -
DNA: TGTGCCAGCAACATCGGCGGATACGGCTATGGCTACACCTTC
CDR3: CASNIGGYGYGYTF

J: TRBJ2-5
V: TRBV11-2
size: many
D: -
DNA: TGTGCCAGCAGCCCCAGGGCCGGGGGCGCCTCAGAGACCCAGTACTTC
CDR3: CASSPRAGGASETQYF

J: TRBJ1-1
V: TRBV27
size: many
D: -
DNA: TGTGCCAGCAGCCCCCAGTCAGGCGCCTCGTCTTTCTTT
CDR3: CASSPQSGASSFF

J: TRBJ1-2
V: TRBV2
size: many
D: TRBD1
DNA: TGTGCCAGCAGCGGGGGACAGGGCTATGGCTACACCTTC
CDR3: CASSGGQGYGYTF

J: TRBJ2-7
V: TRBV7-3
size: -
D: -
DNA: TGTGCCAGCAGCTTCTCCAGCACCTACGAGCAGTGCTTC
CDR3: CASSFSSTYEQCF

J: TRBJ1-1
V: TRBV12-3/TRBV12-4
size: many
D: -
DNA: TGTGCCAGCAGTTTGGGTAAGGCCATAAACACTGAAGCTTTCTTT
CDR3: CASSLGKAINTEAFF

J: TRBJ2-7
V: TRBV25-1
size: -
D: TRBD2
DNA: TGTGCCAGCAGTGGCGGGGGCTCCTACGAGCAGTACTTC
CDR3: CASSGGGSYEQYF

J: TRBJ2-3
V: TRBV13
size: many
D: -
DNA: TGTGCCAGCAGCTGGCGGACAGATAGCACAGATACGCAGTATTTT
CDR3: CASSWRTDSTDTQYF

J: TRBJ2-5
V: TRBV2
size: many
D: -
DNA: TGTGCCAGCAATCCGTGGCAAGAGACCCAGTACTTC
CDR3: CASNPWQETQYF

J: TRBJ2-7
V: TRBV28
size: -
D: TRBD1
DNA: TGTGCCAGCAGTCCCACCGGGACAGTGGGTTACGAGCAGTACTTC
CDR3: CASSPTGTVGYEQYF

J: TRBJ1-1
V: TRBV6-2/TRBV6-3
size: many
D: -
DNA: TGTGCCAGCAGGGTTTACACTGAAGCTTTCTTT
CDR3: CASRVYTEAFF

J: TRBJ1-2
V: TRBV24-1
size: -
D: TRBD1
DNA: TGTGCCACCAGTGATGCGACAGGGAACTATGGCTACACCTTC
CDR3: CATSDATGNYGYTF

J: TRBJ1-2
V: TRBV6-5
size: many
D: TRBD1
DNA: TGTGCCAGCAGTTACGGGTCGACAGGGCGTCGCGGCTACACCTTC
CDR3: CASSYGSTGRRGYTF

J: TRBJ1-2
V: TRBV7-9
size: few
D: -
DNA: TGTGCCAGCAGCTTAGAGGGACCTTCGGGTAACTATGGCTACACCTTC
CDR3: CASSLEGPSGNYGYTF

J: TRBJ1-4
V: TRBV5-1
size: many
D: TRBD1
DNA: TGCGCCAGCAGCCGGGACAGCAGTAATGAAAAACTGTTTTTT
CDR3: CASSRDSSNEKLFF

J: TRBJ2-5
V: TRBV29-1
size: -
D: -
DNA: TGCAGCGTTGCGGTGGAGACCCAGTACTTC
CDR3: CSVAVETQYF

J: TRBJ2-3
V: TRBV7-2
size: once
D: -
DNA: TGTGCCAGCAGCTTACAAGCGGACACAGATACGCAGTATTTT
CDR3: CASSLQADTDTQYF

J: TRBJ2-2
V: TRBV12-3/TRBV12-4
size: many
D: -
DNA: TGTGCCAGCAGTCCACAGGGCGCCGGGGAGCTGTTTTTT
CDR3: CASSPQGAGELFF

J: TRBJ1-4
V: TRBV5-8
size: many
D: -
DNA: TGTGCCAGCAGCTTGGATTTACAGAATAATGAAAAACTGTTTTTT
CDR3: CASSLDLQNNEKLFF

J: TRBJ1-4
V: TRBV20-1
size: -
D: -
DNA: TGCAGTGCTAGGTTGCCCTTAGGAGGCGAAAAACTGTTTTTT
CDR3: CSARLPLGGEKLFF

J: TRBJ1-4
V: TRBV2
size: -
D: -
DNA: TGTGCCAGCACTCTACAGGAGATTAATGAAAAACTGTTTTTT
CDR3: CASTLQEINEKLFF

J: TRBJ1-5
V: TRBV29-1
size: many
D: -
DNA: TGCAGCGTTCTCAGGGATAGCAATCAGCCCCAGCATTTT
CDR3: CSVLRDSNQPQHF

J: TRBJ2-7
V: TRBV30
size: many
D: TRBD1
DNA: TGTGCCTGGAGTTGGACAGGCGCCTACGAGCAGTACTTC
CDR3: CAWSWTGAYEQYF

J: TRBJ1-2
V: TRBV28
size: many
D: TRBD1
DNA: TGTGCCAGCAGTTTTCAGGGGGCGACTAACTATGGCTACACCTTC
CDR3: CASSFQGATNYGYTF

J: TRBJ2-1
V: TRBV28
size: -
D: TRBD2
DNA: TGTGCCAGCAGTTTGACTAGCGGGAGGGGCCTCTACAATGAGCAGTTCTTC
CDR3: CASSLTSGRGLYNEQFF

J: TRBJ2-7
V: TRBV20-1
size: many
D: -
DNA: TGCAGTGCTACCGGCCGGGACGGAAGCTACGAGCAGTACTTC
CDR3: CSATGRDGSYEQYF

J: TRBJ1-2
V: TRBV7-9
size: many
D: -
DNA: TGTGCCAGCAGCAGGGGGATTTATGGCTACACCTTC
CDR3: CASSRGIYGYTF

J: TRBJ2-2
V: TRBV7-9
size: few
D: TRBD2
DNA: TGTGCCAGCAGCTTAAGGTGGGGACTAGCGGGAAACACCGGGGAGCTGTTTTTT
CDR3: CASSLRWGLAGNTGELFF

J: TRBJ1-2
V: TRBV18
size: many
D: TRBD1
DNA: TGTGCCAGCTCACCCCAAGACAGGGACTATGGCTACACCTTC
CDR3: CASSPQDRDYGYTF

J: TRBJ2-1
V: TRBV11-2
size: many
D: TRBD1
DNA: TGTGCCAGCAGCATGAACAGGGGGCCCTACAATGAGCAGTTCTTC
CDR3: CASSMNRGPYNEQFF

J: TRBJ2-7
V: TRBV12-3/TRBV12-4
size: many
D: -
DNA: TGTGCCAGCAGACCCGACCAGAACGAGCAGTACTTC
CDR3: CASRPDQNEQYF

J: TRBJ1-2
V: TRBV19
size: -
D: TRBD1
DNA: TGTGCCAGTAGTGGTACAGGGGGCGCCTTTGGCTACACCTTC
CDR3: CASSGTGGAFGYTF

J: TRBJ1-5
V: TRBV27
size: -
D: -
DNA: TGTGCCACAGCCCCAGCCCAAGGGGCTGATCAGCCCCAGCATTTT
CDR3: CATAPAQGADQPQHF

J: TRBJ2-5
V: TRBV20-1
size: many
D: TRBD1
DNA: TGCAGTGCTAGCGGGACAGGAGTCCGGGGGCTCGCAAGAGAGACCCAGTACTTC
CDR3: CSASGTGVRGLARETQYF

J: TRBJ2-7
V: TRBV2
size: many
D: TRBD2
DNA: TGTGCCAGCAAGGAGACTAGCGGCCCCTACGAGCAGTACTTC
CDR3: CASKETSGPYEQYF

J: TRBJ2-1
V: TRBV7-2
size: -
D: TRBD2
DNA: TGTGCCAGCAGCTTAACTAGCGGGGGGGCCCTTTTTGGCAATGAGCAGTTCTTC
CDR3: CASSLTSGGALFGNEQFF

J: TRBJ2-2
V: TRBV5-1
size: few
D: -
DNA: TGCGCCAGCAGACTTACCGGGACATTAGCCGGGGAGCTGTTTTTT
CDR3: CASRLTGTLAGELFF

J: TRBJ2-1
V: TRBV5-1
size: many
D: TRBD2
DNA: TGCGCCAGCAGCCTAGGGCCTAGCGGCAACAATGAGCAGTTCTTC
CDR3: CASSLGPSGNNEQFF

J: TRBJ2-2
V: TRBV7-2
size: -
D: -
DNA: TGTGCCAGCAGTAAAGTCAGGGATAACACCGGGGAGCTGTTTTTT
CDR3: CASSKVRDNTGELFF

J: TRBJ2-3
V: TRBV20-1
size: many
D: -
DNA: TGCAGTGCTAACTGGGGGTTTAGCACAGATACGCAGTATTTT
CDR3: CSANWGFSTDTQYF

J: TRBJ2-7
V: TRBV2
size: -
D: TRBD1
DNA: TGTGCCAGCAGCGAGACAGGGATTAACGAGCAGTACTTC
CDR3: CASSETGINEQYF

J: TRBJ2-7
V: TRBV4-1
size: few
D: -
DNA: TGCGCCAGCAGCCAAGTACCCGAGTACGAGCAGTACTTC
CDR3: CASSQVPEYEQYF

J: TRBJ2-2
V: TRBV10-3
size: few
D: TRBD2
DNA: TGTGCCATCAGTGAGTCGATGGTCCTAGCGGGAGGAAACACCGGGGAGCTGTTTTTT
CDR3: CAISESMVLAGGNTGELFF

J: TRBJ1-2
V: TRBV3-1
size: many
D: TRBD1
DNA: TGTGCCAGCAGCCAGGAAACAGGGGGCGCCGGTGGCTACACCTTC
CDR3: CASSQETGGAGGYTF

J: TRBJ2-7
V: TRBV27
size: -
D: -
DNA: TGTGCCAGCAGTCCAAGAGCGGCTTCGGGGTACGAGCAGTACTTC
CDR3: CASSPRAASGYEQYF

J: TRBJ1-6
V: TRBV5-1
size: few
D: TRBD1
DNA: TGCGCCAGCAGAAGAGACGGGACAGGGACTTCACCCCTCCACTTT
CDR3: CASRRDGTGTSPLHF

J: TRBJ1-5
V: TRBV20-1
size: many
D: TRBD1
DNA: TGCAGTGCTCGGACAGGGGGCGCAGGGTTTGGCAATCAGCCCCAGCATTTT
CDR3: CSARTGGAGFGNQPQHF

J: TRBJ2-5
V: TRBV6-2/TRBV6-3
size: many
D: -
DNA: TGTGCCAGCAGAACGACAGGTCAAGAGACCCAGTACTTC
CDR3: CASRTTGQETQYF

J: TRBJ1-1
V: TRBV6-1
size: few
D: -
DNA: TGTGCCAGCAGTGGGTACGGGGACACTGAAGCTTTCTTT
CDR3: CASSGYGDTEAFF